This T cell receptor beta chain is drawn from a study of T cells in Graves' hyperthyroidism and ophthalmopathy. Germline V lookup: CDR1 SGHTA, CDR2 FQGNSA. Trimming took off 1 base at V and 11 bases at J, with 20 bases between the two ends. The CDR3 sequence is 15 residues long. This clonotype was detected many times. Uncontrolled infection, other autoimmune disease, pregnancy and lactation each barred patients from inclusion. RNA transcripts served as the template for amplifying TCR beta CDR3 regions. The HTBI primer set served for first-round RT-PCR of the TCR CDR3. A single record per CDR3 protein comes from TCRdb applying MiXCR to the multiplex PCR reads. The sample lists about 360,000 distinct CDR3 sequences; roughly 12% were seen once.

The clonotype was recovered from a man younger than 40 with Graves' hyperthyroidism that later progressed to Graves' ophthalmopathy. The chain carries TRBV7-2 and TRBJ1-1; D is possibly TRBD1 (5 bases). The sample consisted of blood. This chain's CDR3 is CASSLGRLQGVGAFF. The CDR3, as DNA: TGTGCCAGCAGCTTAGGGAGGTTGCAGGGAGTAGGGGCTTTCTTT. Full variable domain (missing parts from reference TRBV7-2 and TRBJ1-1): GAGVSQSPSNKVTEKGKDVELRCDPISGHTALYWYRQSLGQGLEFLIYFQGNSAPDKSGLPSDRFSAERTGGSVSTLTIQRTQQEDSAVYLCASSLGRLQGVGAFFGQGTRLTVV.